This TCR beta chain was profiled in a study of technical replicates of blood from four donors. Sequencing was performed with immunoSEQ multiplex PCR; in TCRdb, only in-frame clones are kept and a portion is missing. The data contain under 95,000 clones, around 94% of them singletons. Germline V CDR1 and CDR2: ENHRY, SYGVKD. The CDR3 loop spans 17 amino acids. Deletions cut 2 bases from V and 4 bases from J, with 18 bases between. The source of this sequence is a human donor in good health. The J gene is TRBJ1-5, the V gene TRBV10-3, with D possibly TRBD1 on 6 matching bases. Sequencing used T cells isolated from PBMCs. The CDR3 nucleotides are TGTGCCATCAGTGAGCCGCGTGGACAGAACAATAATCAGCCCCAGCATTTT. Its translation: CAISEPRGQNNNQPQHF.